The rows below give T cell receptor beta chains drawn from one sample of a study of OX40 agonist ivuxolimab in advanced cancers. The data were produced by immunoSEQ multiplex PCR, yet TCRdb's version contains in-frame clones alone and is incomplete. The table includes approximately 35,000 clones, around 80% detected once. Source: CD4+ or CD8+ T cells sorted from blood, taken in a trial of the OX40 agonist ivuxolimab. The receptors were sampled from an adult with an advanced solid tumor such as melanoma, head and neck, liver or kidney cancer. Both conserved end residues are part of each CDR3. Each record gives: CDR3 length, clone size, D gene, J gene, V gene, CDR3 protein, CDR3 DNA. The D gene is left open where the match is weak. Clone size appears in some rows only: once, few, many, or a class for an expanded clone.

15	NA	NA	TRBJ1-3	TRBV5-4	CASSLDWGPGNTIYF	TGTGCCAGCAGCTTGGATTGGGGTCCAGGAAACACCATATATTTT
15	once	NA	TRBJ2-5	TRBV5-1	CASSINPRGQETQYF	TGCGCCAGCAGCATAAACCCTCGCGGCCAAGAGACCCAGTACTTC
15	NA	TRBD1	TRBJ1-5	TRBV19	CASSTEGAGNQPQHF	TGTGCCAGTAGTACTGAGGGGGCAGGCAATCAGCCCCAGCATTTT
15	few	TRBD1	TRBJ2-2	TRBV19	CASSTTGGAARELFF	TGTGCCAGTAGTACGACAGGGGGCGCGGCCCGGGAGCTGTTTTTT
16	NA	NA	TRBJ1-5	TRBV28	CASGRGQGIGNQPQHF	TGTGCCAGCGGCAGAGGGCAGGGCATTGGGAATCAGCCCCAGCATTTT
14	NA	NA	TRBJ1-1	TRBV5-5	CASSLIEVRTEAFF	TGTGCCAGCAGCTTGATAGAGGTTCGCACTGAAGCTTTCTTT
18	NA	NA	TRBJ2-1	TRBV19	CASSMGLAAERDRDEQFF	TGTGCCAGTAGTATGGGCCTAGCAGCCGAGAGGGATAGAGATGAGCAGTTCTTC
14	once	NA	TRBJ2-1	TRBV5-3	CARSYGREGNEQFF	TGTGCCAGAAGCTATGGACGGGAAGGGAATGAGCAGTTCTTC
13	NA	NA	TRBJ1-1	TRBV5-1	CASSYGKNTEAFF	TGCGCCAGCAGCTATGGCAAGAACACTGAAGCTTTCTTT
14	few	TRBD1	TRBJ1-1	TRBV6-1	CASQTGQGGTEAFF	TGTGCCAGCCAAACTGGACAGGGGGGGACTGAAGCTTTCTTT
15	NA	NA	TRBJ2-1	TRBV5-1	CASSLTGASYNEQFF	TGCGCCAGCAGCTTGACGGGGGCATCCTACAATGAGCAGTTCTTC
16	NA	NA	TRBJ2-1	TRBV7-9	CASSDRGVTLWNEQFF	TGTGCCAGCAGCGATAGGGGGGTCACCCTCTGGAATGAGCAGTTCTTC
14	NA	NA	TRBJ2-7	TRBV19	CASSTPGQSYEQYF	TGTGCCAGTAGCACCCCGGGACAATCCTACGAGCAGTACTTC
14	few	NA	TRBJ1-6	TRBV11-2	CASSLDSTDHSLHF	TGTGCCAGCAGCTTAGATAGCACTGATCATTCCCTCCACTTT
16	NA	TRBD2	TRBJ2-3	TRBV11-2	CASSLQLAGGTDTQYF	TGTGCCAGCAGCTTACAACTGGCGGGGGGAACAGATACGCAGTATTTT
16	NA	TRBD1	TRBJ2-1	TRBV5-1	CASSATGQDGLTEQFF	TGCGCCAGCAGCGCCACGGGACAGGACGGTTTGACTGAGCAGTTCTTC
16	NA	NA	TRBJ2-1	TRBV11-2	CASSLDAGAKYNEQFF	TGTGCCAGCAGCTTAGACGCGGGGGCCAAATACAATGAGCAGTTCTTC
11	NA	NA	TRBJ1-3	TRBV20-1	CSARDGNTIYF	TGCAGTGCTAGAGATGGAAACACCATATATTTT
12	NA	NA	TRBJ1-3	TRBV5-4	CASSPGGNTIYF	TGTGCCAGCAGCCCTGGTGGAAACACCATATATTTT
18	few	NA	TRBJ2-4	TRBV5-3	CARSSPSRGARAKNIQYF	TGTGCCAGAAGCTCGCCCTCGAGAGGGGCACGAGCCAAAAACATTCAGTACTTC
13	NA	TRBD1	TRBJ1-1	TRBV6-6	CASTMTGETEAFF	TGTGCCAGCACCATGACAGGGGAGACTGAAGCTTTCTTT
16	NA	TRBD2	TRBJ2-1	TRBV5-4	CASSLEETSLSRGQFF	TGTGCCAGCAGCTTGGAAGAGACTAGCCTAAGTCGAGGGCAGTTCTTC
14	few	TRBD2	TRBJ2-7	TRBV6-6	CASSYTAGGYEQYF	TGTGCCAGCAGTTACACAGCGGGGGGCTACGAGCAGTACTTC
16	NA	NA	TRBJ2-3	TRBV14	CASSQDGGTSTDTQYF	TGTGCCAGCAGCCAAGACGGCGGAACTAGCACAGATACGCAGTATTTT
16	NA	NA	TRBJ1-5	TRBV4-2	CASSHEWPPGNQPQHF	TGTGCCAGCAGCCACGAATGGCCCCCGGGCAATCAGCCCCAGCATTTT
14	NA	NA	TRBJ1-3	TRBV11-2	CASRSGGPGNTIYF	TGTGCCAGCAGATCGGGGGGGCCTGGAAACACCATATATTTT
21	NA	NA	TRBJ1-2	TRBV21-1	CASSKAGRDRASRAANYGYTF	TGTGCCAGCAGCAAAGCTGGCCGGGACAGGGCGTCGAGGGCGGCTAACTATGGCTACACCTTC
15	NA	NA	TRBJ1-1	TRBV6-1	CASSDRQETNTEAFF	TGTGCCAGCAGTGATCGACAGGAGACGAACACTGAAGCTTTCTTT
14	NA	NA	TRBJ2-3	TRBV27	CASSSLQGPDTQYF	TGTGCCAGCAGTTCACTACAGGGTCCAGATACGCAGTATTTT